This T cell receptor beta chain was sequenced for a study of control samples from healthy donors and cancer patients. Only in-frame clones appear in the TCRdb table, and some are missing; sequencing was by immunoSEQ multiplex PCR. The sample has 75,000 to 100,000 clones, around 88% seen once. V was pared by 1 base and J by 0 bases, with 9 bases between. This CDR3 is built from 15 residues. CDR1 is MNHEY, CDR2 SVGEGT, per germline. The specimen sequenced was blood. The receptor's source is a man aged 25 to 40 in good health. This chain joins TRBV6-2 or TRBV6-3 and TRBJ1-1, with D uncertain. The CDR3 reads CASSYFLGMNTEAFF. In DNA, the CDR3 is TGTGCCAGCAGTTACTTTCTGGGCATGAACACTGAAGCTTTCTTT.